The source of this T cell receptor beta chain is a study of cytomegalovirus exposure and HLA in healthy donors. Points from the study as a whole: The classifier, whose performance was assessed in both the original and validation cohorts, reportedly diagnosed cytomegalovirus status with high specificity and sensitivity. The study found most TCR sequences rare, yet found some public TCRs in many donors.

This clone has only a few counts. Its antigen remains unknown. PCR used 60 Vbeta primers and 13 Jbeta primers. Only in-frame clones appear in the TCRdb table, and some are missing; sequencing was by immunoSEQ multiplex PCR. The repertoire consists of under 200,000 clones, with 68% occurring once and the leading ten covering 3.5% to 5.5%. The sequence derives from a woman younger than 30 in good health and CMV-seropositive. The material sequenced was PBMCs.

This CDR3 reads CASSLYSGGWNEQFF. In DNA form, the CDR3 reads TGTGCCAGCAGCTTATATAGCGGGGGGTGGAATGAGCAGTTCTTC. J is TRBJ2-1 and V is TRBV7-3; 10 bases line up with TRBD2. Trimming took 2 bases from V and 7 from J; bases not matched to a gene: 5. The CDR3 extends over 15 amino acids. CDR1 is SGHTA, CDR2 FQGTGA, per germline.